This T cell receptor (beta chain) was found in a study of vaccination effects on CD4 cells after COVID-19. Overall study: Post-vaccine draws lagged the second dose by a median of 72 days.

Generated by immunoSEQ multiplex PCR, the TCRdb table keeps only in-frame clones and is missing some. The sample contains about 33,000 clones, roughly four fifths of which appear only once. The V and J ends lost 5 bases and 6 bases, in that order; junction bases with no gene match: 4. From germline, CDR1 is SSHAT and CDR2 FNYEAQ (reference sequence). The CDR3 contains 13 residues. Pools of viral peptides were used by the ViraFEST assay to expand antigen-specific CD4+ T cells ahead of sequencing. Scientists isolated CD4+ T cells after a roughly nine-day culture period ended. All participants had two doses of either the BNT162b2 or mRNA-1273 vaccine. Half-medium replacement with IL-2 medium occurred on days 3 and 7. Study findings and constraints: In the late period after vaccination, infection- and vaccine-induced clones contracted markedly. In healthy vaccinees, only 1 of 255 vaccine-induced clones cross-reacted with common cold coronaviruses.

Turning to this clone: Its antigen is not identified.

The rearrangement joins TRBV7-7 to TRBJ2-1; 7 positions match TRBD2. Sequenced here: CD4+ T cells from PBMCs cultured with HCoV-NL63 spike peptides, sampled after COVID-19 vaccination. This sequence originates from a human donor who received a COVID-19 vaccine. Some clones in this sample may be carry-over from other donors' samples. The CDR3 sequence is CASSPRTSNEQFF. The DNA for the CDR3 is TGTGCCAGCAGCCCCCGGACTAGCAATGAGCAGTTCTTC.